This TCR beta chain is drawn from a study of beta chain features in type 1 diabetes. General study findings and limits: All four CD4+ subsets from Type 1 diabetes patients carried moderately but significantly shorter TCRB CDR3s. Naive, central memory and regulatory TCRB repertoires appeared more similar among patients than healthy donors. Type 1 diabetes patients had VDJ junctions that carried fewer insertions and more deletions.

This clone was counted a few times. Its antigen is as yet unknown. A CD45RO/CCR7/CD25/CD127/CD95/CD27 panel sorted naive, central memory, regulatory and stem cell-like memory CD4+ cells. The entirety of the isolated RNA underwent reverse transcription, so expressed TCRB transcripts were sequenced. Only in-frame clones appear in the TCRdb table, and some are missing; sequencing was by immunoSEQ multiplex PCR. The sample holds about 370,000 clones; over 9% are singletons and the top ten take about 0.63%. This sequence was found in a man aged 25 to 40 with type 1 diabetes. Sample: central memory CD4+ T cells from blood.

The CDR3 reads CSVAAGASGSYNEQFF. In nucleotides, the CDR3 is TGCAGCGTTGCAGCGGGAGCCAGTGGGTCCTACAATGAGCAGTTCTTC. This rearrangement joins TRBV29-1 to TRBJ2-1, with TRBD2 matching 8 bases. Germline lookup yields CDR1 SQVTM and CDR2 ANQGSEA. This CDR3 comprises 16 residues. V was pared by 4 bases and J by 1 base, with 9 bases of the junction left unmatched.